The source of this T cell receptor beta chain is a study of T cells in Graves' hyperthyroidism and ophthalmopathy. The study's findings and limits: Classification by a 13 V-J model distinguished ophthalmopathy from stable hyperthyroidism.

Researchers amplified the TCR beta CDR3 regions from RNA transcripts. A set of HTBI primers served as the primers for a first-round RT-PCR of the TCR CDR3. TCRdb itself ran the multiplex PCR reads through MiXCR, one entry per CDR3 protein. The sample yields fewer than 650,000 distinct CDR3 sequences, 11% to 15% seen once. Patients were excluded for uncontrolled infection, other autoimmune disease, pregnancy or lactation. Orbital computed tomography and thyroid ultrasound, together with serum TRAb and thyroxine and clinical symptoms, were used for diagnoses. PBMCs were derived from about 9.1 ml fresh peripheral blood. On this clonotype itself: Antigen specificity is unknown.

The germline V gene has CDR1 SGHAT and CDR2 FQNNGV. V lost 7 bases to trimming and J lost 4 bases; unmatched junction nucleotides: 2. The CDR3 totals 15 residues. The chain combines TRBV11-2 with TRBJ2-2, with 14 bases that match TRBD2. Material: blood. The sequence was collected from a woman under 30 with Graves' ophthalmopathy. CDR3 region: CASKGLAGVTGELFF. In DNA form, the CDR3 reads TGTGCCAGCAAGGGACTAGCGGGAGTCACCGGGGAGCTGTTTTTT.